This T cell receptor (beta chain) was captured in a study of T cell repertoires in cytomegalovirus infection (dated by TCRdb to the late 2010s). Study-wide context: Alongside well-studied HLA-B-restricted epitopes, the peptide stimulations were aimed at recently identified HLA-C-restricted CMV epitopes, whose presentation resists viral immunomodulation. Donor HLA type was relevant to the analysis, because carriage of CMV infection together with the matching HLA type was indicated by public TCR beta signatures. What the study reported, not specific to this receptor: The ex vivo response was dominated by HLA-C-restricted CMV-specific TCR beta clonotypes, which also provided the single most frequent clonotype in two of eight donors. Cumulative frequency of public TCR beta family members discriminated carriers of CMV infection plus the relevant HLA type in this cohort and an independent approximately 350-donor cohort.

The sample's treatment or condition label, in plain terms: in vitro stimulation with specific CMV peptide epitopes to enrich CMV-specific T cells. Remarks on this clonotype: Its antigen is still unknown. Base quality data are lacking; no much larger clone is found one base away.

The sequencer was an Illumina HiSeq 1500. TCRdb trimmed the raw reads at Q25, called clones with MiXCR and kept productive beta chains. Each CDR3 protein appears once, grouped with its most common genes and DNA. This sample is represented by roughly 920,000 distinct CDR3 sequences; around 30% of them were singletons. The ten largest clones take up around 15% of the sample. The source material was cultured CD8+ T cells from PBMCs, sampled from culture after CMV antigen stimulation. The receptor was isolated from a human donor in good health (CMV status not recorded). Some clones in this sample may be carry-over from other donors' samples.

The nucleotides read TGTGCCAGCAGTACCCATCCCCCGGGGAGGGTAGGAGCTAACTATGGCTACACCTTC. Translation gives CASSTHPPGRVGANYGYTF. In this chain, TRBV27 is recombined with TRBJ1-2; the D gene is unclear. CDR1 and CDR2 are read off the germline V gene (reference sequence) as MNHEY and SMNVEV. Trimming takes 5 bases from V and 0 bases from J, and the germline ends sit 25 bases apart. Taken from cysteine to phenylalanine, the CDR3 has 19 residues. The sequence is cut down to CDR3 DNA, 57 bases in frame from base 1.